Shown below are 30 T cell receptor beta chains from a single sample sequenced in a study of early stage breast cancer tumors. Generated by immunoSEQ multiplex PCR, the TCRdb table keeps only in-frame clones and is missing some. The table includes under 45,000 clones, around 72% detected once. The sequenced sample consisted of blood. These receptors were taken from a person aged 45 to 59 with breast cancer.

The chain carries TRBV10-3 and TRBJ2-1; TRBD2 aligns across 7 bases. V lost 6 bases to trimming and J lost 10 bases; unmatched junction nucleotides: 3. This CDR3 contains 11 residues. Per the germline V gene, CDR1 is ENHRY and CDR2 is SYGVKD. CDR3: CAISLGGEQFF. The CDR3 DNA is TGTGCCATCAGCCTCGGGGGGGAGCAGTTCTTC.

The chain carries TRBV5-6 and TRBJ2-1, with TRBD1 matching 8 bases. The germline V gene encodes CDR1 SGHDT and CDR2 YYEEEE. Germline trimming cut 0 bases from V and 10 bases from J; bases unmatched to any gene: 9. The CDR3 is 15 residues long. CDR3 DNA: TGTGCCAGCAGCTTGGCAGGGGGCGCGGTCGGGGAGCAGTTCTTC. Protein sequence: CASSLAGGAVGEQFF.

The rearrangement links TRBV5-1 to TRBJ2-3, with 8 bases that match TRBD2. After removal of 0 bases from V and 6 bases from J, the junction contained 9 bases not matched to a gene. Looked up from germline, CDR1 is SGHRS and CDR2 is YFSETQ. The CDR3 has 16 residues. Here the CDR3 reads CASSLGQLAGGDTQYF. The CDR3 DNA reads as TGCGCCAGCAGCTTGGGGCAGTTGGCGGGAGGCGATACGCAGTATTTT.

The rearrangement uses TRBV6-1 and TRBJ2-2; D might be TRBD1 (5 bases). Per germline, CDR1 MNHNS and CDR2 SASEGT. V lost 6 bases to trimming and J lost 2 bases, with 10 bases between them. This CDR3 contains 14 residues. The CDR3 DNA follows: TGTGCCAGCAGGTCCAGGGAAAACACCGGGGAGCTGTTTTTT. Residues: CASRSRENTGELFF.

This clone has a count of ten or more. The chain joins TRBV10-1 to TRBJ2-7; 10 bases line up with TRBD2. The J segment lost 4 bases and the V segment lost 10 bases, leaving 22 bases of the junction unmatched. CDR3 length: 18 amino acids. The V gene's germline CDR1 is WNHNN and CDR2 SYGVQD (reference sequence). CDR3 loop: CATRTLLSGGAKAYEQYV. Written as DNA, the CDR3 is TGCGCCACCCGAACTCTTTTAAGCGGGGGGGCCAAGGCGTACGAGCAGTACGTC.

This clone was counted a few times. Written as DNA, the CDR3 is TGCGCCAGCAGCCAAGACAGGGACACTGAAGCTTTCTTT. Protein sequence: CASSQDRDTEAFF. This rearrangement joins TRBV4-3 to TRBJ1-1; weak D call: TRBD1 (5 bases). This CDR3 spans 13 amino acids. V lost 0 bases and J 3 bases, leaving 5 bases between the germline ends. From germline, CDR1 is LGHNA and CDR2 YSLEER.

The chain employs TRBV21-1 and TRBJ2-5; the tabulated D call, TRBD2, remains unverified against the DNA. TRBV21-1 is an annotated pseudogene. The CDR3 length is 15 residues. CDR3 nucleotides: TGTGCCAGCATGGTAAGCGGGGGGGCTAGAGAGACCCAGTACTTC. It specifies CASMVSGGARETQYF.

This chain connects TRBV5-6 to TRBJ1-3; perhaps TRBD1 as D (5 bases). Germline-derived CDR1 and CDR2 are SGHDT and YYEEEE. This CDR3 spans 15 amino acids. V lost 3 bases to trimming and J lost 0 bases, with 10 bases between them. The CDR3 here is CASSSGLLSGNTIYF. The DNA of the CDR3 is TGTGCCAGCAGCTCGGGACTTCTCTCTGGAAACACCATATATTTT.

This clone was counted a single time. The chain's CDR3 is CASSIRQPHYGYTF. CDR3 DNA sequence: TGTGCCAGTAGTATACGACAGCCACACTATGGCTACACCTTC. The rearrangement uses TRBV19 and TRBJ1-2, with D perhaps matching TRBD1 (5 bases). CDR1 is LNHDA, CDR2 SQIVND, per germline (reference sequence). There are 14 residues in the CDR3. Trimming stripped 2 bases from V and 3 bases from J, with 10 bases between.

This clone was detected only a few times. The chain uses TRBV4-3 and TRBJ2-3, with D possibly being TRBD2 (7 bases). CDR3 length: 15 amino acids. Trimming removed 1 base at V and 8 bases at J, with 16 bases between. Germline-derived CDR1 and CDR2 are LGHNA and YSLEER. DNA for the CDR3: TGCGCCAGCAGCCAAGGCGGGGGCGACGGGGGTACGCAGTATTTT. This gives the protein CASSQGGGDGGTQYF.

In the case of this clone: The junction departs from germline at one end; a sequencing error may be responsible. The gene calls are TRBV7-7 and TRBJ2-2; D remains unclear. The germline V gene has CDR1 SSHAT and CDR2 FNYEAQ (reference sequence). The CDR3 spans 16 residues. This chain's CDR3 is CASSLRIQAPNGELFF. The CDR3 DNA sequence: TGTGCTAGCAGCTTAAGAATCCAGGCGCCGAACGGGGAGCTGTTTTTT.

The chain combines TRBV21-1 with TRBJ1-5. TRBV21-1 is recorded as a pseudogene. This CDR3 contains 11 residues. The CDR3 is CASLSNQPQHF. DNA for the CDR3: TGTGCCTCCCTGAGCAATCAGCCCCAGCATTTT.

J is TRBJ1-1 and V is TRBV6-6; TRBD1 aligns across 9 bases. CDR1 is MNHNY and CDR2 is SVGAGI in the germline V gene (reference sequence). Germline trimming cut 0 bases from V and 6 bases from J; bases unmatched to any gene: 8. CDR3 size: 16 residues. Here the CDR3 reads CASSYSGQGRVAEAFF. CDR3 nucleotides: TGTGCCAGCAGTTACTCTGGACAGGGGCGAGTAGCTGAAGCTTTCTTT.

The chain is built from TRBV10-1 and TRBJ2-7; D remains ambiguous. The CDR3 has 15 amino acids. From germline, CDR1 is WNHNN and CDR2 SYGVQD (reference sequence). V was trimmed by 6 bases and J by 1 base, leaving 16 bases between them. Here the CDR3 DNA reads TGCGCCAGCAGAGCCCTACGGCAGGTTTCCTACGAGCAGTACGTC. Its protein product is CASRALRQVSYEQYV.

This clone was recorded once. The chain's CDR3 is CASSLDLASGYEQYF. For the CDR3, the DNA is TGTGCCAGCAGCTTAGATCTGGCTAGCGGCTACGAGCAGTACTTC. The chain has TRBV11-2 and TRBJ2-7, with 7 bases identical to TRBD2. Germline V gene data show CDR1 as SGHAT and CDR2 as FQNNGV. The CDR3 runs 15 residues. With V trimmed by 0 bases and J by 3 bases, 5 bases remained unmatched. The complete variable domain, with remaining parts taken from reference TRBV11-2 and TRBJ2-7, reads EAGVAQSPRYKIIEKRQSVAFWCNPISGHATLYWYQQILGQGPKLLIQFQNNGVVDDSQLPKDRFSAERLKGVDSTLKIQPAKLEDSAVYLCASSLDLASGYEQYFGPGTRLTVT.

V usage is TRBV2 and J usage is TRBJ2-2, with 8 bases matching TRBD2. This CDR3 is built from 15 residues. With 7 bases clipped from V and 5 bases from J, the junction kept 9 bases outside the gene matches. CDR1 and CDR2 (germline): SNHLY, FYNNEI. DNA of the CDR3: TGTGCCAGCAAAGGGGCGGCTAGCGGGACCGGGGAGCTGTTTTTT. Translating gives CASKGAASGTGELFF.

The sample holds a few counts of this clone. The chain has TRBV11-3 and TRBJ2-1; TRBD1 aligns across 8 bases. V gave up 3 bases and J gave up 3 bases; unmatched junction bases: 7. Germline lookup yields CDR1 SGHNT and CDR2 YENEEA. CDR3 length: 16 amino acids. As DNA, the CDR3 is TGTGCCAGCAGCTTGACACGGGACAGGAGCTACAATGAGCAGTTCTTC. This encodes CASSLTRDRSYNEQFF.

This clone showed up just a few times. This chain uses TRBV14 with TRBJ1-5, with D perhaps TRBD1 (6 bases). The CDR3 contains 15 residues. The germline CDR1 and CDR2 sequences are SGHDN and FVKESK. The V and J ends lost 1 base and 8 bases respectively, with 15 bases between them. The CDR3 DNA reads TGTGCCAGCAGCCAAGGACAGGCACTCGGGGAGCCCCAGCATTTT. This gives the protein CASSQGQALGEPQHF.

This sequence joins TRBV5-1 and TRBJ1-2, with D possibly being TRBD1 (6 bases). The germline V gene encodes CDR1 SGHRS and CDR2 YFSETQ. The CDR3 runs to 17 residues. V gave up 4 bases and J gave up 7 bases, with 26 bases separating them. CDR3 residues: CASSDTIGLQGTAGYTF. CDR3 DNA sequence: TGCGCCAGCAGCGATACGATAGGGTTACAGGGCACGGCTGGCTACACCTTC.

The chain is built from TRBV9 and TRBJ2-2; 8 bases map to TRBD2. Germline V lookup: CDR1 SGDLS, CDR2 YYNGEE. With V trimmed by 7 bases and J by 7 bases, 21 bases remained unmatched. CDR3 length: 18 amino acids. The CDR3 DNA follows: TGTGCCAGCTCCCCCGGGCCCTGGCAGCGGGGGAGTGGCGGGGAGCTGTTTTTT. It specifies CASSPGPWQRGSGGELFF.

The chain is built from TRBV30 and TRBJ1-3; 7 bases agree with TRBD1. V lost 4 bases, J lost 2 bases, and 2 bases stayed unmatched. This CDR3 region has 13 residues. Germline CDR1 GTSNPN, CDR2 SVGIG (reference sequence). CDR3 nucleotide sequence: TGTGCCTGGAACAGGGGTACTGGAAACACCATATATTTT. It specifies CAWNRGTGNTIYF.

The chain recombines TRBV5-1 with TRBJ1-5, with D maybe TRBD1 (5 bases). CDR1 and CDR2 (germline): SGHRS, YFSETQ. CDR3 size: 15 residues. Trimming removed 2 bases at V and 6 bases at J, with 15 bases between. The CDR3 region is CASSFDGRGGQPQHF. CDR3 bases: TGCGCCAGCAGCTTTGATGGTAGGGGTGGTCAGCCCCAGCATTTT.

This clone occurred a few times. The same CDR3 also results from other DNA sequences found in this sample. The DNA of the CDR3 is TGTGCCAGCAGTGCCAGGCCCCAGGGCTACACCTTC. This gives the protein CASSARPQGYTF. J is TRBJ1-2 and V is TRBV6-1; D uncertain. The CDR3 length is 12 residues. CDR1 is MNHNS and CDR2 is SASEGT in the germline V gene. The V end lost 4 bases, the J end lost 8 bases, and 11 bases lay between the germline ends.

The V and J genes are TRBV11-2 and TRBJ1-3, with a possible D match to TRBD1 (5 bases). The ends were cut back, 5 bases at V and 1 base at J, with 9 bases in the middle. The CDR3 totals 14 residues. Germline CDR1 reads SGHAT; CDR2 reads FQNNGV. The CDR3 bases are TGTGCCAGCAGCATGACAGTATCTGGAAACACCATATATTTT. Its translation is CASSMTVSGNTIYF.

This clone was recorded a few times. V usage is TRBV9 and J usage is TRBJ2-3; 10 nucleotides align to TRBD2. The CDR3 consists of 16 residues. The V segment lost 3 bases and the J segment 3 bases; nucleotides outside the gene matches: 7. Germline values: CDR1 SGDLS, CDR2 YYNGEE. CDR3 nucleotides: TGTGCCAGCAGCGCTAGCGGGGGAGACTGGACAGATACGCAGTATTTT. This translates into CASSASGGDWTDTQYF.

The V and J genes are TRBV7-9 and TRBJ2-7; 7 bases are a match to TRBD1. Germline CDR1 SEHNR, CDR2 FQNEAQ (reference sequence). With V trimmed by 5 bases and J by 2 bases, 12 bases remained unmatched. This CDR3 contains 16 residues. The CDR3 here is CASSPLTGAGAYEQYF. CDR3 in DNA: TGTGCCAGCAGCCCACTTACAGGGGCCGGTGCCTACGAGCAGTACTTC.

This clone was detected a few times. The chain joins TRBV7-9 to TRBJ2-5, with D possibly matching TRBD2 (6 bases). The CDR3 totals 14 residues. With 0 bases removed from V and 4 bases from J, the gap between germline ends came to 9 bases. Per the germline V gene, CDR1 is SEHNR and CDR2 is FQNEAQ (reference sequence). CDR3 residues: CASSLAGTGETQYF. The CDR3 nucleotides read TGTGCCAGCAGCTTAGCCGGGACTGGAGAGACCCAGTACTTC.

A word on this clone: Relative to the germline gene, one junction end is altered; a read error may explain this. This chain uses TRBV4-3 with TRBJ2-7; 8 positions agree with TRBD2. Germline V gene sequence: CDR1 LGHNA, CDR2 YSLEER. This CDR3 has 13 residues. CDR3 residues: CASSQDRSGGPLF. The CDR3 bases are TGCGCCAGCAGCCAAGATCGGAGCGGGGGACCCTTGTTT.

The chain has TRBV9 and TRBJ2-7, with 10 bases aligning to TRBD2. The CDR3 loop spans 15 amino acids. V shed 3 bases and J 2 bases; nucleotides not matched to a gene: 5. The V gene's germline CDR1 is SGDLS and CDR2 YYNGEE. The CDR3: CASSDGLAAPYEQYF. CDR3 nucleotides: TGTGCCAGCAGCGACGGACTAGCGGCACCCTACGAGCAGTACTTC.

The DNA of the CDR3 is TGTGCCAGCAGTTACATGGAACTAGCGGAATACAATGAGCAGTTCTTC. Encoded protein: CASSYMELAEYNEQFF. The rearrangement joins TRBV6-5 to TRBJ2-1, with 8 nucleotides matching TRBD2. Germline lookup yields CDR1 MNHEY and CDR2 SVGAGI. V dropped 2 bases and J dropped 4; count of bases not matched to a gene: 7. This CDR3 spans 16 amino acids.